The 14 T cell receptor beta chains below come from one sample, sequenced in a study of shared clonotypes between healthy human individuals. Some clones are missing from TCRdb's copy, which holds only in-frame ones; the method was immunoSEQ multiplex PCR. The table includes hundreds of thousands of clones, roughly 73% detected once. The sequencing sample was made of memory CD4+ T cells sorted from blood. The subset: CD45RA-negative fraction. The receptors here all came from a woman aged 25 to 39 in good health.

The CDR3 loop reads CASTVGGSAYEQFF. The CDR3 nucleotides read TGTGCCAGCACTGTTGGCGGGAGTGCTTATGAGCAGTTCTTC. The chain recombines TRBV28 with TRBJ2-1; 7 bases align to TRBD2. The length of the CDR3 is 14 residues. The germline V gene encodes CDR1 MDHEN and CDR2 SYDVKM. V lost 7 bases to trimming and J lost 8 bases; unmatched junction nucleotides: 11.

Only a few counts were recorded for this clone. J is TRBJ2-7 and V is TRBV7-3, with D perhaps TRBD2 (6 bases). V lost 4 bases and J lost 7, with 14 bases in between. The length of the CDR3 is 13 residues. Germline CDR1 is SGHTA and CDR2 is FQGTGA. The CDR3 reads CASSSDSAGEQYF. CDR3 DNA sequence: TGTGCCAGCAGCTCCGATTCCGCGGGGGAGCAGTACTTC. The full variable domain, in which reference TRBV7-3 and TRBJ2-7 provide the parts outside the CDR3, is GAGVSQTPSNKVTEKGKYVELRCDPISGHTALYWYRQSLGQGPEFLIYFQGTGAADDSGLPNDRFFAVRPEGSVSTLKIQRTERGDSAVYLCASSSDSAGEQYFGPGTRLTVT.

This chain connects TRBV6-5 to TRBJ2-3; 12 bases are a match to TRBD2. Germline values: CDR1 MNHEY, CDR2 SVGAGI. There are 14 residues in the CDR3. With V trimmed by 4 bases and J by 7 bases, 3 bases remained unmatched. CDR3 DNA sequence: TGTGCCAGCAGTTTAACTAGCGGGAGGAATACGCAGTATTTT. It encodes CASSLTSGRNTQYF.

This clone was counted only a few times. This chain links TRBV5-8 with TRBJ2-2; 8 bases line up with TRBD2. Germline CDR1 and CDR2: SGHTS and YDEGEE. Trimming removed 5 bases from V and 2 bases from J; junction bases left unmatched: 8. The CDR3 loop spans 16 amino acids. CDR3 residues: CASSWTSRLNTGELFF. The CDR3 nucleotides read TGTGCCAGCAGTTGGACTAGCCGATTAAACACCGGGGAGCTGTTTTTT. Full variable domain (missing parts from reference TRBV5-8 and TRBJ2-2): EAGVTQSPTHLIKTRGQQATLRCSPISGHTSVYWYQQALGLGLQFLLWYDEGEERNRGNFPPRFSGRQFPNYSSELNVNALELEDSALYLCASSWTSRLNTGELFFGEGSRLTVL.

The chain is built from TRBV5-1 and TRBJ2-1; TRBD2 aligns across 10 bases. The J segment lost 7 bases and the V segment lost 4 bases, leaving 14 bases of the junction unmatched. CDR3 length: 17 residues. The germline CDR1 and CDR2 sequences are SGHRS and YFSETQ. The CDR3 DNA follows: TGCGCCAGCAGCACGACTGGGGGACTAGCGCGTTCGAATGAGCAGTTCTTC. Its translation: CASSTTGGLARSNEQFF.

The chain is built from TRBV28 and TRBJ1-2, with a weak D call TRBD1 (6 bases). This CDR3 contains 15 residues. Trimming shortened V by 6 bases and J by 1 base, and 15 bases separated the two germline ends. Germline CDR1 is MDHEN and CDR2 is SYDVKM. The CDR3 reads CASRSGAGVNYGYTF. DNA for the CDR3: TGTGCCAGCAGATCAGGGGCAGGGGTTAACTATGGCTACACCTTC.

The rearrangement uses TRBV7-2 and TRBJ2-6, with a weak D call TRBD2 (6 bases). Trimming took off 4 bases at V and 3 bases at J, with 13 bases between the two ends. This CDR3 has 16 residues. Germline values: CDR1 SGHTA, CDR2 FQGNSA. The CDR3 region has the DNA TGTGCCAGCAGCTGGGTAGGGACTGGTGGGGCCAACGTCCTGACTTTC. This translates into CASSWVGTGGANVLTF. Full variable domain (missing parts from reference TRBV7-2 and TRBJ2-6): GAGVSQSPSNKVTEKGKDVELRCDPISGHTALYWYRQSLGQGLEFLIYFQGNSAPDKSGLPSDRFSAERTGGSVSTLTIQRTQQEDSAVYLCASSWVGTGGANVLTFGAGSRLTVL.

DNA for the CDR3: TGCGCCAGCAGCTCCGGGACTACCACTAGCACAGATACGCAGTATTTT. Protein product: CASSSGTTTSTDTQYF. The J gene is TRBJ2-3, the V gene TRBV5-1; 7 positions match TRBD2. J was trimmed by 0 bases and V by 3 bases; bases with no gene match: 7. There are 16 residues in the CDR3. Looked up from germline, CDR1 is SGHRS and CDR2 is YFSETQ.

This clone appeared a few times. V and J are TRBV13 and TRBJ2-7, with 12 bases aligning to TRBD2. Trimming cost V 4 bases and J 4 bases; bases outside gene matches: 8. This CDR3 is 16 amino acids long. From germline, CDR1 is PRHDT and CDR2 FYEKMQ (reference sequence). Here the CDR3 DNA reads TGTGCCAGCAGCTCACGACTAGCGGGAGCCTTATACGAGCAGTACTTC. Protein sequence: CASSSRLAGALYEQYF.

CDR3 nucleotides: TGCGCCAGCAGTCGCCTGGCAGGGGTGATAGAAGGCTACACCTTC. Protein product: CASSRLAGVIEGYTF. This rearrangement joins TRBV5-1 to TRBJ1-2, with TRBD1 as a possible D gene (6 bases). V lost 5 bases, J lost 8 bases, and 22 bases lay in between. Germline V gene data show CDR1 as SGHRS and CDR2 as YFSETQ. The CDR3 runs 15 residues. Full variable domain (outside the CDR3, taken from reference TRBV5-1 and TRBJ1-2): KAGVTQTPRYLIKTRGQQVTLSCSPISGHRSVSWYQQTPGQGLQFLFEYFSETQRNKGNFPGRFSGRQFSNSRSEMNVSTLELGDSALYLCASSRLAGVIEGYTFGSGTRLTVV.

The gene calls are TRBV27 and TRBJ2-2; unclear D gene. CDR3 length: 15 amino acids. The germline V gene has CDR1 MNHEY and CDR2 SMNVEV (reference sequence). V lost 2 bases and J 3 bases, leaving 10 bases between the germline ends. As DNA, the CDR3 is TGTGCCAGCAGTTTACGCCGGGCGGACACCGGGGAGCTGTTTTTT. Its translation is CASSLRRADTGELFF.

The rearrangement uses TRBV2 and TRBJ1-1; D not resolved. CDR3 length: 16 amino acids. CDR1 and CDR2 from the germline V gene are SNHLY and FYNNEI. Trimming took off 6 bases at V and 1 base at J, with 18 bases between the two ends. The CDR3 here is CASSARGSTPNTEAFF. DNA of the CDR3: TGTGCCAGCAGCGCCCGGGGTTCTACCCCGAACACTGAAGCTTTCTTT.

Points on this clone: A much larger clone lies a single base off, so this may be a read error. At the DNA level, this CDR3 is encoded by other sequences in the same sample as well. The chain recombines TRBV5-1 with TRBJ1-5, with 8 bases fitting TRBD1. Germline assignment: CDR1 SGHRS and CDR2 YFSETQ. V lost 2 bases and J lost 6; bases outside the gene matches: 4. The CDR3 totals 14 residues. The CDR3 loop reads CASSFGTGGQPQHF. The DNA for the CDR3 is TGCGCCAGCAGCTTCGGGACAGGTGGTCAGCCCCAGCATTTT.

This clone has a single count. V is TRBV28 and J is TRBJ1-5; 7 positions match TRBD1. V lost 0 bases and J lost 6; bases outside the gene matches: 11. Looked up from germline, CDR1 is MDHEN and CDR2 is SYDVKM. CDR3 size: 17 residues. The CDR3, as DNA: TGTGCCAGCAGTTTATGGGGCAGGGGGGGTCCAGGTCAGCCCCAGCATTTT. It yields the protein CASSLWGRGGPGQPQHF.